Listed below are T cell receptor beta chains from one sample, sequenced in a study of metastatic and nonmetastatic thyroid tumors. TCRdb re-called the PCR reads with MiXCR. The data show fewer than 45,000 clones, more than 20% seen once. The sample taken for sequencing was blood. Source of these receptors: a female donor with papillary thyroid cancer or a benign thyroid nodule (not recorded which). Some clones in this sample may be carry-over from other donors' samples. Both conserved end residues are part of each CDR3.

>14|TRBV30
CAWSVLTNTGELFF
>16|TRBV6-2/TRBV6-3
CASSLSIAEISYEQYF
>15|TRBV5-4
CASSLRTGAYNEQFF
>16|TRBV19
CASSPYRDRCDGELFF
>14|TRBV10-1
CASSIAGATDTQYF
>14|TRBV10-1
CASSPQGNPREQYF
>16|TRBV20-1
CSARGGSGRPYNEQFF
>17|TRBV12-3/TRBV12-4
CASSNYRQFSSGNTIYF
>16|TRBV6-2/TRBV6-3
CASSFIGTSPRYEQYF
>16|TRBV11-1
CASSLAAGWSCHEQYF